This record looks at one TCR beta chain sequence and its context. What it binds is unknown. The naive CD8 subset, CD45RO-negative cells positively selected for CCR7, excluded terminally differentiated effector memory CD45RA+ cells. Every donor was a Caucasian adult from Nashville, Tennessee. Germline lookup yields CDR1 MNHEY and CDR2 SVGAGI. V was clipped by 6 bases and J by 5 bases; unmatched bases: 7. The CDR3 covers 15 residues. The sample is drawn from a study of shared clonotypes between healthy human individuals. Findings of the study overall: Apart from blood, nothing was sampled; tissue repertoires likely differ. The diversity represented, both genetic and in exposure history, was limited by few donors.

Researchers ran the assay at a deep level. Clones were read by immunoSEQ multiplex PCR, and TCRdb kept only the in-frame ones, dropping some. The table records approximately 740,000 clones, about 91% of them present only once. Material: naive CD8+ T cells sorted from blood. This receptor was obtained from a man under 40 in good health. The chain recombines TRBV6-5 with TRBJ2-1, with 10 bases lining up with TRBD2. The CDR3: CASSLLGLADNEQFF. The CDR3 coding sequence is TGTGCCAGCAGCCTACTAGGACTAGCGGACAATGAGCAGTTCTTC.